This T cell receptor beta chain was found in a study of blood T cell repertoires in COVID-19. In the study overall: The United States, Italy and Spain supplied acute and convalescent COVID-19 samples. The analysed material was cDNA or gDNA that came from T cells, B-cell-depleted T cells, or PBMCs.

In the authors' workflow: Estimation of nucleated cell counts relied on the amplification of reference gene primers. Here immunoSEQ multiplex PCR was the method, and the copy in TCRdb shows in-frame clones only, minus some. The V and J calls and clone size are taken from that table; D and trimming were inferred from the DNA. The table has under 25,000 clones, roughly 88% seen once. V was pared by 1 base and J by 5 bases, with 5 bases between. The CDR3 extends over 11 amino acids. Germline CDR1 is GTSNPN and CDR2 is SVGIG (reference sequence). The chain combines TRBV30 with TRBJ2-5; maybe TRBD2 (5 bases). The receptor comes from a man at least 80 years old with active or convalescent COVID-19. Sequencing was done on a sample of peripheral blood. CDR3 loop: CAWSGGETQYF. CDR3 coding DNA: TGTGCCTGGAGTGGCGGGGAGACCCAGTACTTC.